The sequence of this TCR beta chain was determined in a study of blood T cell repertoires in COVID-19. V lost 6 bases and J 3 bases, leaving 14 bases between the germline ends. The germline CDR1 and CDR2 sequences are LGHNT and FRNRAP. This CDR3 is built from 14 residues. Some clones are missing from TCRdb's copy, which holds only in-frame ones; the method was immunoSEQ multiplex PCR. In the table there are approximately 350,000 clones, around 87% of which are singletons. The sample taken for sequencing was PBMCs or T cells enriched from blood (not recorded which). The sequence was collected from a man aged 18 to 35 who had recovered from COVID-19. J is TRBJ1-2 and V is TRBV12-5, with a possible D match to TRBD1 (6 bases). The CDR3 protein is CASGPLQGYYGYTF. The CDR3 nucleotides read TGTGCTAGTGGCCCACTACAGGGATACTATGGCTACACCTTC.